The next 23 T cell receptor beta chains were all read from a single sample in a study of cytomegalovirus exposure and HLA in healthy donors. Assay used: immunoSEQ multiplex PCR; TCRdb lists only in-frame clones, some missing. The sample includes 120,000 or so clones, about 91% seen only once; the top ten take around 1.1%. Input material: PBMCs. Source of these receptors: a woman between 18 and 30 years old in good health and CMV-seronegative.

The CDR3 DNA sequence: TGTGCCTGGGCATTAAGGGGGGAGACCCAGTACTTC. Residues: CAWALRGETQYF. V is TRBV30 and J is TRBJ2-5; tentatively, D is TRBD1 (6 bases). Germline V lookup: CDR1 GTSNPN, CDR2 SVGIG (reference sequence). The CDR3 length is 12 residues. The V end lost 5 bases, the J end lost 5 bases, and 12 bases lay between the germline ends.

The chain carries TRBV7-2 and TRBJ1-4, with D uncertain. This CDR3 has 14 amino acids. Germline CDR1 reads SGHTA; CDR2 reads FQGNSA. V was pared by 4 bases and J by 7 bases, with 13 bases between. The CDR3 loop is CASSSDGIIEKLFF. CDR3 bases: TGTGCCAGCAGCTCCGACGGGATAATTGAAAAACTGTTTTTT.

This clone was counted only a few times. The chain joins TRBV6-1 to TRBJ2-7; 9 bases are shared with TRBD1. This CDR3 spans 11 amino acids. In germline, CDR1 is MNHNS, CDR2 SASEGT. The CDR3 here is CARYFAGTGNV. In DNA, the CDR3 is TGTGCCCGATACTTTGCCGGGACAGGGAACGTC.

The rearrangement uses TRBV27 and TRBJ1-2, with D perhaps matching TRBD1 (5 bases). Trimming shortened V by 6 bases and J by 5 bases, and 22 bases separated the two germline ends. The germline CDR1 and CDR2 sequences are MNHEY and SMNVEV (reference sequence). This CDR3 is 16 amino acids long. This CDR3 is CASRTLVGARKYGYTF. Written as DNA, the CDR3 is TGTGCCAGCAGAACCCTCGTAGGGGCAAGAAAATATGGCTACACCTTC.

This clone was counted a single time. The chain is built from TRBV27 and TRBJ2-1, with unresolved D. V shed 8 bases and J shed 4 bases, with 6 bases lying between them. The CDR3 is 11 amino acids. Germline V gene sequence: CDR1 MNHEY, CDR2 SMNVEV (reference sequence). CDR3: CASENYNEQFF. CDR3 nucleotide sequence: TGTGCCAGCGAGAATTACAATGAGCAGTTCTTC.

The chain recombines TRBV2 with TRBJ1-6; D gene ambiguous. Trimming took off 4 bases at V and 8 bases at J, with 6 bases between the two ends. The CDR3 consists of 12 residues. The germline V gene has CDR1 SNHLY and CDR2 FYNNEI. CDR3: CASSVGHSPLHF. CDR3 coding DNA: TGTGCCAGCAGTGTTGGCCATTCACCCCTCCACTTT.

The rearrangement joins TRBV7-6 to TRBJ2-5; 9 bases match TRBD1. Germline V lookup: CDR1 SGHVS, CDR2 FNYEAQ. The CDR3 has 16 amino acids. V was clipped by 6 bases and J by 2 bases; unmatched bases: 10. Here the CDR3 reads CASSSEGTGIQETQYF. As DNA, the CDR3 is TGTGCCAGCAGTTCCGAGGGGACAGGGATTCAAGAGACCCAGTACTTC.

This chain connects TRBV5-4 to TRBJ1-2; 9 nucleotides match TRBD1. V trimming: 2 bases; J trimming: 6 bases; junction bases outside the gene matches: 14. This CDR3 comprises 17 residues. Germline V gene data show CDR1 as SGHNT and CDR2 as YYREEE (reference sequence). The CDR3 sequence is CASSLSPFSGTGNGYTF. Here the CDR3 DNA reads TGTGCCAGCAGCTTATCCCCGTTCTCCGGGACAGGGAATGGCTACACCTTC.

The chain links TRBV30 to TRBJ2-1; D is unclear. CDR1 is GTSNPN and CDR2 is SVGIG in the germline V gene (reference sequence). The CDR3 consists of 16 residues. V shed 0 bases and J shed 1 base, with 13 bases lying between them. CDR3 nucleotide sequence: TGTGCCTGGAGTGTTCGCGGCTTGAAATCCTACAATGAGCAGTTCTTC. It translates to CAWSVRGLKSYNEQFF. Filled out from reference TRBV30 and TRBJ2-1, the complete variable domain reads SQTIHQWPATLVQPVGSPLSLECTVEGTSNPNLYWYRQAAGRGLQLLFYSVGIGQISSEVPQNLSASRPQDRQFILSSKKLLLSDSGFYLCAWSVRGLKSYNEQFFGPGTRLTVL.

J is TRBJ2-1 and V is TRBV2; 9 nucleotides agree with TRBD2. The length of the CDR3 is 15 residues. Germline CDR1 SNHLY, CDR2 FYNNEI. Trimming at V came to 3 bases and at J to 6 bases, leaving 6 bases not matched to a gene. CDR3 sequence reads: CASSELAGGANEQFF. In nucleotides, the CDR3 is TGTGCCAGCAGTGAGTTGGCGGGGGGGGCCAATGAGCAGTTCTTC.

The chain recombines TRBV11-2 with TRBJ1-3; D is unresolved. The CDR3 loop spans 16 amino acids. V was clipped by 1 base and J by 0 bases, with 10 bases between them. In germline, CDR1 is SGHAT, CDR2 FQNNGV. Here the CDR3 DNA reads TGTGCCAGCAGCTTAGGGGCCCCACGCTCTGGAAACACCATATATTTT. Translating gives CASSLGAPRSGNTIYF.

The chain is built from TRBV6-5 and TRBJ2-1; D not certain. V lost 6 bases to trimming and J lost 7 bases, with 16 bases between them. The CDR3 sequence is 14 residues long. Germline V gene data show CDR1 as MNHEY and CDR2 as SVGAGI. This CDR3 is CASRNFGLTNEQFF. The CDR3 nucleotides read TGTGCCAGCAGGAATTTTGGGCTGACGAATGAGCAGTTCTTC.

This clone was observed a few times. The V gene is TRBV14, the J gene TRBJ1-6; D is unclear. CDR1 SGHDN and CDR2 FVKESK come from the germline V gene. The CDR3 runs 14 residues. V was cut by 0 bases and J by 6 bases, with 6 bases left in between. This CDR3 reads CASSQELFNSPLHF. For the CDR3, the DNA is TGTGCCAGCAGCCAAGAACTGTTTAATTCACCCCTCCACTTT.

The V call is TRBV6-5, the J call TRBJ1-6; no clear D. CDR3 size: 15 residues. The germline V gene encodes CDR1 MNHEY and CDR2 SVGAGI. V was shortened by 1 base and J by 5 bases, with 9 bases between the two germline ends. This CDR3 is CASSYYSEDNSPLHF. The CDR3 coding sequence is TGTGCCAGCAGTTACTATTCCGAGGATAATTCACCCCTCCACTTT.

The genes are TRBV7-9 and TRBJ2-1; 13 bases map to TRBD2. Germline loops: CDR1 SEHNR, CDR2 FQNEAQ (reference sequence). The CDR3 extends over 19 amino acids. The V gene end was trimmed by 5 bases and the J gene end by 4 bases; junction bases not matched to a gene: 14. The CDR3 nucleotides are TGTGCCAGCAGCCTCACCCGGACTAGCGGGGGCGCCGAATACAATGAGCAGTTCTTC. Its translation: CASSLTRTSGGAEYNEQFF. The full variable domain, rest sourced from reference TRBV7-9 and TRBJ2-1, is DTGVSQNPRHKITKRGQNVTFRCDPISEHNRLYWYRQTLGQGPEFLTYFQNEAQLEKSRLLSDRFSAERPKGSFSTLEIQRTEQGDSAMYLCASSLTRTSGGAEYNEQFFGPGTRLTVL.

Here the CDR3 reads CASSQEVQGVRGTQYF. CDR3 in DNA: TGCGCCAGCAGCCAAGAGGTACAGGGTGTACGGGGTACGCAGTATTTT. This chain uses TRBV4-3 with TRBJ2-3, with D possibly matching TRBD1 (6 bases). Deletions cut 0 bases from V and 8 bases from J, with 18 bases between. This CDR3 comprises 16 residues. Germline V CDR1 and CDR2: LGHNA, YSLEER.

V is TRBV7-9 and J is TRBJ1-1; D unresolved. Germline CDR1 and CDR2: SEHNR and FQNEAQ (reference sequence). V was clipped by 1 base and J by 2 bases, with 8 bases between them. The CDR3 totals 14 residues. The CDR3 region has the DNA TGTGCCAGCAGCTTAGGCCAGGCCAACACTGAAGCTTTCTTT. Protein product: CASSLGQANTEAFF. Filled out from reference TRBV7-9 and TRBJ1-1, the complete variable domain reads DTGVSQNPRHKITKRGQNVTFRCDPISEHNRLYWYRQTLGQGPEFLTYFQNEAQLEKSRLLSDRFSAERPKGSFSTLEIQRTEQGDSAMYLCASSLGQANTEAFFGQGTRLTVV.

The rearrangement links TRBV6-5 to TRBJ2-1, with 14 bases aligning to TRBD2. J was trimmed by 6 bases and V by 5 bases; bases with no gene match: 3. Germline loops: CDR1 MNHEY, CDR2 SVGAGI. The CDR3 contains 15 residues. CDR3 bases: TGTGCCAGCAGTCGGGGACTAGCGGGAGTCAATGAGCAGTTCTTC. Protein: CASSRGLAGVNEQFF.

The chain is built from TRBV7-9 and TRBJ2-1; 9 positions agree with TRBD1. Germline V gives CDR1 SEHNR, CDR2 FQNEAQ (reference sequence). V lost 5 bases to trimming and J lost 7 bases; unmatched junction nucleotides: 9. The CDR3 runs 15 residues. The CDR3, as DNA: TGTGCCAGCAGCCCGGGACAGGGATTTTTAAATGAGCAGTTCTTC. It specifies CASSPGQGFLNEQFF.

V gene TRBV30 combines with J gene TRBJ2-3; no clear D. The V end was cut by 2 bases, the J end by 2 bases, with 8 bases between. The CDR3 spans 13 residues. The germline CDR1 and CDR2 sequences are GTSNPN and SVGIG (reference sequence). DNA for the CDR3: TGTGCCTGGAGTCCCGGGTCCACAGATACGCAGTATTTT. Amino acid sequence: CAWSPGSTDTQYF.

This rearrangement joins TRBV5-1 to TRBJ1-1; weak D call: TRBD1 (5 bases). This CDR3 region has 14 residues. CDR1 SGHRS and CDR2 YFSETQ come from the germline V gene. V lost 0 bases, J lost 6 bases, and 12 bases lay in between. The CDR3: CASSLDGGRAEAFF. CDR3 sequence (DNA): TGCGCCAGCAGCTTGGATGGGGGGAGGGCTGAAGCTTTCTTT.

The J gene is TRBJ2-7, the V gene TRBV6-5; 7 bases fit TRBD2. After removal of 0 bases from V and 2 bases from J, the junction contained 4 bases not matched to a gene. CDR3 length equals 15 residues. The germline gives CDR1 MNHEY, CDR2 SVGAGI. The CDR3 loop is CASSYSVTSPYEQYF. For the CDR3, the DNA is TGTGCCAGCAGTTACTCGGTGACTAGCCCCTACGAGCAGTACTTC.

Only one count was recorded for this clone. The chain has TRBV28 and TRBJ2-7; unclear D gene. This CDR3 region has 15 residues. The germline CDR1 and CDR2 sequences are MDHEN and SYDVKM. V lost 3 bases and J lost 1, with 13 bases in between. The CDR3 here is CASSFSPGVSYEQYF. CDR3 DNA: TGTGCCAGCAGTTTCTCCCCAGGTGTTTCCTACGAGCAGTACTTC.